The 17 T cell receptor beta chains reported below all come from one sample, sequenced in a study of siplizumab effects on memory and regulatory T cells. This table comes from immunoSEQ multiplex PCR, and its TCRdb copy is limited to in-frame clones, with some not included. The profile shows just over 50,000 clones, approximately 97% of them singletons. The sequenced sample was naive CD4+ T cells sorted from blood. These receptors all stem from a human donor in good health.

The J gene is TRBJ2-1, the V gene TRBV28; 7 nucleotides align to TRBD2. This CDR3 spans 14 amino acids. Germline V gene sequence: CDR1 MDHEN, CDR2 SYDVKM. V shed 2 bases, J shed 6 bases, and the junction held 4 bases outside the gene matches. The CDR3, as DNA: TGTGCCAGCAGTTTAGGCGGGAGCTTCAATGAGCAGTTCTTC. Its translation: CASSLGGSFNEQFF.

V gene TRBV29-1 combines with J gene TRBJ2-6, with a possible D match to TRBD2 (5 bases). The germline V and J ends were trimmed by 6 bases and 2 bases, with 23 bases remaining between them. Looked up from germline, CDR1 is SQVTM and CDR2 is ANQGSEA. There are 18 residues in the CDR3. CDR3 region: CSVPTDSRGPPGANVLTF. The CDR3 nucleotides are TGCAGCGTCCCAACCGATAGCCGAGGGCCACCTGGGGCCAACGTCCTGACTTTC.

The chain links TRBV6-4 to TRBJ2-7, with D uncertain. Germline CDR1 and CDR2: MRHNA and SNTAGT. Trimming took off 0 bases at V and 2 bases at J, with 8 bases between the two ends. CDR3 size: 14 residues. CDR3: CASSDSGKAYEQYF. The CDR3 DNA reads TGTGCCAGCAGTGACTCTGGCAAAGCCTACGAGCAGTACTTC.

The chain carries TRBV5-4 and TRBJ1-2; TRBD1 is a possible D gene (6 bases). Germline V gene lookup returns CDR1 SGHNT and CDR2 YYREEE (reference sequence). The CDR3 totals 13 residues. V shed 1 base and J shed 7 bases, with 11 bases lying between them. The CDR3 sequence is CASSLSGAPGYTF. The CDR3 DNA reads TGTGCCAGCAGCTTGTCGGGGGCGCCTGGCTACACCTTC.

The chain links TRBV7-2 to TRBJ2-5, with a tentative D call TRBD2 (6 bases). CDR1 SGHTA and CDR2 FQGNSA come from the germline V gene. V shed 3 bases and J shed 5 bases, with 16 bases lying between them. The CDR3 runs to 15 residues. The CDR3 DNA is TGTGCCAGCAGCTTTGGAGGGTCGCAGATGGAGACCCAGTACTTC. Its protein is CASSFGGSQMETQYF.

The chain links TRBV19 to TRBJ1-5; a possible D gene is TRBD1 (5 bases). The germline V gene encodes CDR1 LNHDA and CDR2 SQIVND (reference sequence). This CDR3 comprises 16 residues. V was trimmed by 6 bases and J by 3 bases, leaving 18 bases between them. CDR3 DNA sequence: TGTGCCAGTAGCTTACAATGGGGGGGGGTCAATCAGCCCCAGCATTTT. Residues: CASSLQWGGVNQPQHF.

The genes are TRBV30 and TRBJ2-2; TRBD2 might be the D (6 bases). V was trimmed by 2 bases and J by 5 bases, leaving 18 bases between them. Germline CDR1 reads GTSNPN; CDR2 reads SVGIG (reference sequence). This CDR3 contains 16 residues. The chain's CDR3 is CAWSSSGGRRTGELFF. As DNA, the CDR3 is TGTGCCTGGAGTAGTAGTGGGGGGAGACGGACCGGGGAGCTGTTTTTT.

This chain joins TRBV9 and TRBJ2-2; D remains unclear. This CDR3 has 14 amino acids. The germline gives CDR1 SGDLS, CDR2 YYNGEE. With 2 bases removed from V and 1 base from J, the gap between germline ends came to 6 bases. The DNA of the CDR3 is TGTGCCAGCAGCGTGGACCAGAACACCGGGGAGCTGTTTTTT. It translates to CASSVDQNTGELFF.

This chain links TRBV5-1 with TRBJ1-1; no clear D gene. CDR3 length: 12 residues. V dropped 2 bases and J dropped 6 bases, with 8 bases sitting between them. In germline, CDR1 is SGHRS, CDR2 YFSETQ. The CDR3 protein is CASSLTPPEAFF. CDR3 DNA sequence: TGCGCCAGCAGCTTAACGCCCCCTGAAGCTTTCTTT. The whole variable domain, remainder taken from reference TRBV5-1 and TRBJ1-1, is KAGVTQTPRYLIKTRGQQVTLSCSPISGHRSVSWYQQTPGQGLQFLFEYFSETQRNKGNFPGRFSGRQFSNSRSEMNVSTLELGDSALYLCASSLTPPEAFFGQGTRLTVV.

This chain uses TRBV27 with TRBJ1-5, with 8 bases lining up with TRBD1. Germline V gene data show CDR1 as MNHEY and CDR2 as SMNVEV (reference sequence). The CDR3 loop spans 15 amino acids. J lost 6 bases, V lost 2 bases, and 6 bases had no gene match. The CDR3, as DNA: TGTGCCAGCAGTTTACAGGGGGCGCGGGGTCAGCCCCAGCATTTT. It translates to CASSLQGARGQPQHF.

This clone was recorded only once. This sequence joins TRBV19 and TRBJ1-2; tentatively, D is TRBD1 (6 bases). Trimming shortened V by 4 bases and J by 4 bases, and 13 bases separated the two germline ends. This CDR3 is 14 amino acids long. Germline V gene data show CDR1 as LNHDA and CDR2 as SQIVND (reference sequence). DNA for the CDR3: TGTGCCAGTAGTACAAGTCAGGGGTCCTATGGCTACACCTTC. It specifies CASSTSQGSYGYTF.

The chain carries TRBV4-2 and TRBJ1-1; D remains unclear. Looked up from germline, CDR1 is LGHNA and CDR2 is YNFKEQ. V was clipped by 1 base and J by 2 bases, with 5 bases between them. This CDR3 is built from 13 residues. The CDR3 coding sequence is TGTGCCAGCAGCCAAGCAGTTAACACTGAAGCTTTCTTT. The encoded protein is CASSQAVNTEAFF.

The chain is built from TRBV11-3 and TRBJ2-4; 9 nucleotides line up with TRBD1. Germline loops: CDR1 SGHNT, CDR2 YENEEA. V gave up 3 bases and J gave up 6 bases; unmatched junction bases: 15. This CDR3 has 18 residues. This chain's CDR3 is CASSFASGTGNSGNIQYF. CDR3 DNA sequence: TGTGCCAGCAGCTTTGCGAGTGGGACAGGGAATAGCGGAAACATTCAGTACTTC.

The CDR3 region has the DNA TGTGCCGGGGGGGACAGGGTTACCAACGTCCTGACTTTC. Translated, it gives CAGGDRVTNVLTF. The chain recombines TRBV6-1 with TRBJ2-6; 9 bases are shared with TRBD1. This CDR3 region has 13 residues. The ends lost 11 bases at V and 8 bases at J; junction bases unmatched: 7. The germline CDR1 and CDR2 sequences are MNHNS and SASEGT.

In DNA form, the CDR3 reads TGTGCCAGCAAAACCGGGACTAGCGGATTCAATGAGCAGTTCTTC. Amino acids: CASKTGTSGFNEQFF. The chain joins TRBV6-5 to TRBJ2-1, with 11 nucleotides matching TRBD2. Trimming cost V 7 bases and J 6 bases; bases outside gene matches: 8. Per the germline V gene, CDR1 is MNHEY and CDR2 is SVGAGI. The CDR3 contains 15 residues.

The genes are TRBV5-5 and TRBJ1-3, with D possibly being TRBD1 (5 bases). Trimming took off 4 bases at V and 8 bases at J, with 16 bases between the two ends. CDR1 SGHKS and CDR2 YYEKEE come from the germline V gene (reference sequence). The CDR3 sequence is 14 residues long. CDR3 amino acids: CASSLRQITDTIYF. As DNA, the CDR3 is TGTGCCAGCAGCCTTCGACAGATTACGGACACCATATATTTT.

The chain links TRBV30 to TRBJ2-1, with D unclear. Germline V gives CDR1 GTSNPN, CDR2 SVGIG (reference sequence). The V gene lost 1 base and the J gene lost 5 bases, with 9 bases spanning the gap. There are 13 residues in the CDR3. CDR3 amino acids: CAWSGGRHNEQFF. CDR3 nucleotide sequence: TGTGCCTGGAGTGGTGGACGGCACAATGAGCAGTTCTTC.